This T cell receptor beta chain came from a study of cytomegalovirus exposure and HLA in healthy donors. 60 Vbeta and 13 Jbeta primers were used in PCR. The repertoire was sequenced with immunoSEQ multiplex PCR; TCRdb's copy has only in-frame clones and lacks some. The data contain 150,000 to 200,000 clones, 80% to 85% of them singletons. CDR3 size: 18 residues. Per the germline V gene, CDR1 is SGDLS and CDR2 is YYNGEE. Trimming cost V 1 base and J 2 bases; bases outside gene matches: 5. The receptor comes from a human donor in good health. Sequenced sample: PBMCs. V is TRBV9 and J is TRBJ2-1, with TRBD2 matching over 14 bases. The CDR3 protein is CASSVWTSGGSTYNEQFF. The CDR3 nucleotides are TGTGCCAGCAGCGTATGGACTAGCGGGGGGTCTACCTACAATGAGCAGTTCTTC.